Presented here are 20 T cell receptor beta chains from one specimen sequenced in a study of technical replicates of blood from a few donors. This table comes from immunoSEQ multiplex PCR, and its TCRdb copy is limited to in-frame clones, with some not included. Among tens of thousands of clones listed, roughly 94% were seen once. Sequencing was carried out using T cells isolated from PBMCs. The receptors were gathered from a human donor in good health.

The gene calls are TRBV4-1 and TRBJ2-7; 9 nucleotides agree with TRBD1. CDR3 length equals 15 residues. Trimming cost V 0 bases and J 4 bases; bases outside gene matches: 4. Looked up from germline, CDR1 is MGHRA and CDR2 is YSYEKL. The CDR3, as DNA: TGCGCCAGCAGCCAAGAAGGGACAGGGCGTTACGAGCAGTACTTC. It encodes CASSQEGTGRYEQYF.

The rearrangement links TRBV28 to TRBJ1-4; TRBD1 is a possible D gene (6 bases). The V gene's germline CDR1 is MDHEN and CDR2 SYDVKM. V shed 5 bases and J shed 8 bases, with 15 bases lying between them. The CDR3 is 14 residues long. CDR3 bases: TGTGCCAGCAGTCAAGCGGGGGCGGGGGAAAAACTGTTTTTT. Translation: CASSQAGAGEKLFF. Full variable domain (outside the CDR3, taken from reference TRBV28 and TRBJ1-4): DVKVTQSSRYLVKRTGEKVFLECVQDMDHENMFWYRQDPGLGLRLIYFSYDVKMKEKGDIPEGYSVSREKKERFSLILESASTNQTSMYLCASSQAGAGEKLFFGSGTQLSVL.

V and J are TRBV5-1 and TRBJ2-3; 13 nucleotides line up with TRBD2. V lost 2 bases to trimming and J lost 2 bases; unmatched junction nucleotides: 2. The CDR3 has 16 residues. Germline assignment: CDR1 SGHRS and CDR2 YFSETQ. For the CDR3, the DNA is TGCGCCAGCAGCTTTGGACTAGCGGGGGACACAGATACGCAGTATTTT. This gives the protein CASSFGLAGDTDTQYF.

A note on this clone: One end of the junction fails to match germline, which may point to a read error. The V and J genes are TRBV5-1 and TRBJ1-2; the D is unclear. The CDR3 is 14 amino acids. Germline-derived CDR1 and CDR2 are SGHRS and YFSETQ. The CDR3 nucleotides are TGCGCCAGCAGCCCGCCGCTTCAGAGCGAAATCCGACGCTTC. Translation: CASSPPLQSEIRRF.

The CDR3 DNA reads as TGCGCCAGCAGCCAAGTTGGGCGCGGGGGATCGACCGAGCAGTACTTC. This codes for CASSQVGRGGSTEQYF. The V call is TRBV4-1, the J call TRBJ2-7; the match to TRBD2 covers 7 bases. The CDR3 is 16 amino acids. CDR1 is MGHRA, CDR2 YSYEKL, per germline. Losses at the gene ends were 1 base for V and 6 bases for J; bases not matched to a gene: 12.

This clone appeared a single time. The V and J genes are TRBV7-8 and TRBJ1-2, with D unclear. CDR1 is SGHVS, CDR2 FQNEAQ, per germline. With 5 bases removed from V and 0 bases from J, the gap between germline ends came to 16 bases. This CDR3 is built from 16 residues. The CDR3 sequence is CASSVYGADTNYGYTF. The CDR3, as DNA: TGTGCCAGCAGCGTATACGGAGCAGATACTAACTATGGCTACACCTTC.

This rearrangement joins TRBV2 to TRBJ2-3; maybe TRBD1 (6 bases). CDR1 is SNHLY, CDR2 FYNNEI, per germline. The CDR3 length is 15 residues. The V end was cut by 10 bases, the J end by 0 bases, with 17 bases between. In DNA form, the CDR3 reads TGTGCCACAGGGGACCGGAGAACTAGCACAGATACGCAGTATTTT. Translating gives CATGDRRTSTDTQYF.

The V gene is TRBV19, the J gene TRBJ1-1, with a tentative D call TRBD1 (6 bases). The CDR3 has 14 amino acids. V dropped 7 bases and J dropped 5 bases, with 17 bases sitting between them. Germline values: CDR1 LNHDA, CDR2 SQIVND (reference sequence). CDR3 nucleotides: TGTGCCAGTACCCCGCGGGGGGGCAGAACTGAAGCTTTCTTT. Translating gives CASTPRGGRTEAFF.

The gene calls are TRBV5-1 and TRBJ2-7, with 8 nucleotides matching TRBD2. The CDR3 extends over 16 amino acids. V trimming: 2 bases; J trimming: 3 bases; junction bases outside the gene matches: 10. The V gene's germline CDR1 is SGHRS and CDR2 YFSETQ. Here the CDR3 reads CASSFLAGRSHYEQYF. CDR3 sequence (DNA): TGCGCCAGCAGCTTCTTAGCGGGACGGTCTCACTACGAGCAGTACTTC. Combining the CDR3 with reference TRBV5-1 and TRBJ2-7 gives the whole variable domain KAGVTQTPRYLIKTRGQQVTLSCSPISGHRSVSWYQQTPGQGLQFLFEYFSETQRNKGNFPGRFSGRQFSNSRSEMNVSTLELGDSALYLCASSFLAGRSHYEQYFGPGTRLTVT.

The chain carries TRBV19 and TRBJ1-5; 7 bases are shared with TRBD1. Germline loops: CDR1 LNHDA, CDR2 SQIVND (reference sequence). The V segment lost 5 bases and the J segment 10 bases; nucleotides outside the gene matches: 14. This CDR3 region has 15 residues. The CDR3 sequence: CASSSTGTVGSPQHF. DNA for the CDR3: TGTGCCAGTAGTTCCACCGGGACAGTGGGGTCACCCCAGCATTTT. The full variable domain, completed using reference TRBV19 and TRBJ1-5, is DGGITQSPKYLFRKEGQNVTLSCEQNLNHDAMYWYRQDPGQGLRLIYYSQIVNDFQKGDIAEGYSVSREKKESFPLTVTSAQKNPTAFYLCASSSTGTVGSPQHFGDGTRLSIL.

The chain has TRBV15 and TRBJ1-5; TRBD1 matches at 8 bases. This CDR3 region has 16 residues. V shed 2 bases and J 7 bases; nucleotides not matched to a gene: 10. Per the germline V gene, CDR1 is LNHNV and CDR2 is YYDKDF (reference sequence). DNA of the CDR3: TGTGCCACCAGCAGATCCTCCGGGACAGGACAACAGCCCCAGCATTTT. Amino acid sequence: CATSRSSGTGQQPQHF.

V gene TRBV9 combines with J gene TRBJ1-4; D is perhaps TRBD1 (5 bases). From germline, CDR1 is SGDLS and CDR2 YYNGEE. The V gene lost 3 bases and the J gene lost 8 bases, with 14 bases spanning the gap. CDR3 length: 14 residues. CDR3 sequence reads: CASSAGTTGEKLFF. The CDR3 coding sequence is TGTGCCAGCAGCGCCGGGACTACTGGCGAAAAACTGTTTTTT.

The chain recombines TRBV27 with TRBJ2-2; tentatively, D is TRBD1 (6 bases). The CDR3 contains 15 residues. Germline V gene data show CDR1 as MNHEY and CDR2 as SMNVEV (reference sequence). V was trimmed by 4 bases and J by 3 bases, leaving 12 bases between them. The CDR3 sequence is CASSSGTLYTGELFF. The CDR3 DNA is TGTGCCAGCAGTTCCGGGACACTCTACACCGGGGAGCTGTTTTTT.

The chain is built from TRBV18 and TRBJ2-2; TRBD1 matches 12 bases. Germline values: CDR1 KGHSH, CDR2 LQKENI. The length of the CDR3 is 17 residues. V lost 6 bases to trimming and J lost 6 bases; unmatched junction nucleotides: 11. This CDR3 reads CASSPGTGGARSGELFF. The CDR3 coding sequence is TGTGCCAGCTCGCCCGGGACAGGGGGCGCGAGATCCGGGGAGCTGTTTTTT. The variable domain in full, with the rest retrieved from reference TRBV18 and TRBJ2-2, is NAGVMQNPRHLVRRRGQEARLRCSPMKGHSHVYWYRQLPEEGLKFMVYLQKENIIDESGMPKERFSAEFPKEGPSILRIQQVVRGDSAAYFCASSPGTGGARSGELFFGEGSRLTVL.

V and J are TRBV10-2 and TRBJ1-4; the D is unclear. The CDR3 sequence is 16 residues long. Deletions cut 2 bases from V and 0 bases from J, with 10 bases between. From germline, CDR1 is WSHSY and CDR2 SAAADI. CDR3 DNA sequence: TGCGCCAGCAGTGAGGGGGAGAAAGCAACTAATGAAAAACTGTTTTTT. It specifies CASSEGEKATNEKLFF.

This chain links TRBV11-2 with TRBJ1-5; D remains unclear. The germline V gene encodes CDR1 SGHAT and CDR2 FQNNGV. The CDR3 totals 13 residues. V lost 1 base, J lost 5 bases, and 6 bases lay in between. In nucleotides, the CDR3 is TGTGCCAGCAGCTTAGCCAGTTATCAGCCCCAGCATTTT. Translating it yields CASSLASYQPQHF.

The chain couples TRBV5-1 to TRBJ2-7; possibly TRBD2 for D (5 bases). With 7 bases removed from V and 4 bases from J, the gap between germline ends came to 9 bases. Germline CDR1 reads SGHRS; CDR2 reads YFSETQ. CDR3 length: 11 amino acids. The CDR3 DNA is TGCGCCAGCGCAGGAGGTTACGAGCAGTACTTC. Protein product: CASAGGYEQYF.

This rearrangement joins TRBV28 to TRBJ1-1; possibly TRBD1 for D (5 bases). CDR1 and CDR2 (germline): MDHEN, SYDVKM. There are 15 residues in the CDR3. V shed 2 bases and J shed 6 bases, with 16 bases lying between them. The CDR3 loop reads CASSLPYETESEAFF. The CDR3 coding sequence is TGTGCCAGCAGTTTACCATATGAGACAGAATCTGAAGCTTTCTTT.

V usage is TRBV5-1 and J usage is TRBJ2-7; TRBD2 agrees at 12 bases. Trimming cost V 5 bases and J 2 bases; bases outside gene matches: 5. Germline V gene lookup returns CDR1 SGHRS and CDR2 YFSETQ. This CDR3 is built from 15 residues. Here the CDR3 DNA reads TGCGCCAGCAGGGAGGGACTAGCGGGCCCCTACGAGCAGTACTTC. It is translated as CASREGLAGPYEQYF.

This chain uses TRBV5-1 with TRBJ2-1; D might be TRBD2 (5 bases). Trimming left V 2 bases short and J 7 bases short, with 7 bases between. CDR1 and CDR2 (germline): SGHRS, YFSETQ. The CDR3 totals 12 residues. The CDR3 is CASSLGRNEQFF. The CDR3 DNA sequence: TGCGCCAGCAGCTTAGGGAGAAATGAGCAGTTCTTC.